This paragraph reports one T cell receptor (beta chain). What it binds is not known. This specimen comes from a study of cytomegalovirus exposure and HLA in healthy donors. Study-level points and caveats: In vitro testing confirmed a few CMV-associated chains as specific for CMV antigens.

The PCR employed 60 Vbeta primers together with 13 Jbeta primers. This table comes from immunoSEQ multiplex PCR, and its TCRdb copy is limited to in-frame clones, with some not included. The top ten clones hold about 4.4% of a sample with around 150,000 clones, about 82% of them seen once. CDR1 and CDR2 (germline): MNHEY, SVGAGI. CDR3 length: 11 residues. V lost 10 bases to trimming and J lost 8 bases, with 12 bases between them. The gene calls are TRBV6-5 and TRBJ2-1, with D possibly being TRBD2 (5 bases). Sample: PBMCs. The source is a man aged 25-45 years in good health. The CDR3 region is CATNSVHEQFF. CDR3 in DNA: TGTGCCACCAATAGCGTCCATGAGCAGTTCTTC.